Shown below are 16 T cell receptor beta chains from a single sample sequenced in a study of CD8+ T cells in alopecia areata. The authors extracted RNA and reverse transcribed it into cDNA as the sequencing template. Produced via immunoSEQ multiplex PCR; TCRdb's table is partial and in-frame only. This table holds around 97,000 clones, around 60% found once. Sample: CD4+ T cells sorted from blood. The origin of the receptors is a human donor in good health.

This clone turned up a few times. The V gene is TRBV10-2, the J gene TRBJ2-7; maybe TRBD1 (5 bases). This CDR3 is 14 amino acids long. V was pared by 4 bases and J by 0 bases, with 10 bases between. The germline gives CDR1 WSHSY, CDR2 SAAADI. The CDR3 reads CASSVGAASYEQYF. The CDR3 DNA reads TGCGCCAGCAGTGTTGGGGCAGCCTCCTACGAGCAGTACTTC.

The chain employs TRBV5-1 and TRBJ2-1; D not resolved. Between the trimmed V and J ends, which lost 0 bases and 5 bases, there was a span of 12 bases. CDR3 size: 15 residues. Germline assignment: CDR1 SGHRS and CDR2 YFSETQ. The chain's CDR3 is CASSLGWAANNEQFF. Written as DNA, the CDR3 is TGCGCCAGCAGCTTGGGCTGGGCAGCGAACAATGAGCAGTTCTTC.

The chain links TRBV6-1 to TRBJ1-1, with 8 bases identical to TRBD1. V lost 4 bases, J lost 0 bases, and 7 bases stayed unmatched. CDR1 is MNHNS and CDR2 is SASEGT in the germline V gene. The CDR3 extends over 16 amino acids. The CDR3 spells CASSATGGLMNTEAFF. The CDR3 DNA reads TGTGCCAGCAGTGCAACAGGGGGACTCATGAACACTGAAGCTTTCTTT.

J is TRBJ1-4 and V is TRBV7-2; no clear D gene. This CDR3 is 12 amino acids long. Looked up from germline, CDR1 is SGHTA and CDR2 is FQGNSA. V lost 1 base to trimming and J lost 8 bases, with 5 bases between them. DNA for the CDR3: TGTGCCAGCAGCTTAGTAGGAGAAAAACTGTTTTTT. Translation gives CASSLVGEKLFF. The full variable domain, with the rest looked up from reference TRBV7-2 and TRBJ1-4, is GAGVSQSPSNKVTEKGKDVELRCDPISGHTALYWYRQSLGQGLEFLIYFQGNSAPDKSGLPSDRFSAERTGGSVSTLTIQRTQQEDSAVYLCASSLVGEKLFFGSGTQLSVL.

The chain links TRBV4-1 to TRBJ1-2; weak D call: TRBD1 (6 bases). The CDR3 covers 16 residues. Germline CDR1 MGHRA, CDR2 YSYEKL. The V end lost 1 base, the J end lost 2 bases, and 14 bases lay between the germline ends. CDR3 coding DNA: TGCGCCAGCAGCCAAGGCGGGGGGGCCGGGAACTATGGCTACACCTTC. Translation: CASSQGGGAGNYGYTF.

By frequency in the sample, this clone is medium-sized. The rearrangement links TRBV5-5 to TRBJ2-6; no clear D. The germline gives CDR1 SGHKS, CDR2 YYEKEE (reference sequence). This CDR3 is built from 18 residues. V gave up 4 bases and J gave up 0 bases, with 17 bases separating them. The CDR3 protein is CASSPGPGPPSGANVLTF. The CDR3 DNA follows: TGTGCCAGCAGCCCCGGTCCCGGTCCCCCCTCTGGGGCCAACGTCCTGACTTTC.

The genes are TRBV30 and TRBJ1-5; maybe TRBD1 (6 bases). V shed 6 bases and J shed 7 bases, with 16 bases lying between them. The CDR3 is 13 amino acids. Germline V gene lookup returns CDR1 GTSNPN and CDR2 SVGIG (reference sequence). CDR3 sequence: CACTTGHMQPQHF. CDR3 nucleotide sequence: TGTGCCTGTACTACAGGGCATATGCAGCCCCAGCATTTT.

The CDR3 here is CASSESGRGFYGYTF. DNA of the CDR3: TGTGCCAGCAGTGAATCTGGAAGAGGGTTCTATGGCTACACCTTC. The V call is TRBV25-1, the J call TRBJ1-2; no reliable D call. V dropped 1 base and J dropped 4 bases, with 13 bases sitting between them. This CDR3 is built from 15 residues. Germline V gives CDR1 MGHDK, CDR2 SYGVNS.

The chain combines TRBV7-9 with TRBJ2-7, with D perhaps TRBD2 (6 bases). This CDR3 is 15 amino acids long. The ends were cut back, 5 bases at V and 1 base at J, with 15 bases in the middle. Germline CDR1 and CDR2: SEHNR and FQNEAQ (reference sequence). In nucleotides, the CDR3 is TGTGCCAGCAGCGCAGACGGGGGTGGGTCCTACGAGCAGTACTTC. This codes for CASSADGGGSYEQYF.

DNA for the CDR3: TGCGCCAGCAGTCAATGGCCCCCCCGGGGGGGCACACCTCTCACCTACGAGCAGTACTTC. Amino acids: CASSQWPPRGGTPLTYEQYF. The chain employs TRBV23-1 and TRBJ2-7, with 8 bases matching TRBD2. TRBV23-1 is reported as an ORF; its role is uncertain. The CDR3 totals 20 residues. V shed 1 base and J 2 bases; nucleotides not matched to a gene: 19.

The rearrangement uses TRBV4-2 and TRBJ2-1; D is unresolved. The CDR3 covers 13 residues. V was trimmed by 4 bases and J by 8 bases, leaving 12 bases between them. From germline, CDR1 is LGHNA and CDR2 YNFKEQ. In DNA, the CDR3 is TGTGCCAGCAGCCCCTTGCCCCCGCATGAGCAGTTCTTC. Translation: CASSPLPPHEQFF.

V and J are TRBV7-2 and TRBJ1-4, with 8 bases fitting TRBD1. The CDR3 covers 18 residues. The germline V gene encodes CDR1 SGHTA and CDR2 FQGNSA. V lost 2 bases to trimming and J lost 4 bases; unmatched junction nucleotides: 12. The CDR3 DNA reads as TGTGCCAGCAGCTTAACATTGGCAGGGGGCGCGGTTAATGAAAAACTGTTTTTT. This gives the protein CASSLTLAGGAVNEKLFF.

The chain recombines TRBV5-1 with TRBJ2-5; D is unclear. Trimming removed 0 bases at V and 1 base at J, with 4 bases between. Looked up from germline, CDR1 is SGHRS and CDR2 is YFSETQ. The CDR3 has 13 residues. The CDR3 loop is CASSLAVQETQYF. The CDR3 coding sequence is TGCGCCAGCAGCTTGGCGGTCCAAGAGACCCAGTACTTC.

This clone was detected only a few times. V gene TRBV10-3 combines with J gene TRBJ2-3; no clear D gene. The CDR3 extends over 13 amino acids. Looked up from germline, CDR1 is ENHRY and CDR2 is SYGVKD. Trimming removed 2 bases at V and 0 bases at J, with 3 bases between. CDR3 DNA sequence: TGTGCCATCAGTGAGGCTAGCACAGATACGCAGTATTTT. It codes for CAISEASTDTQYF.

V is TRBV27 and J is TRBJ2-3, with D perhaps TRBD1 (5 bases). V was pared by 5 bases and J by 4 bases, with 7 bases between. Germline assignment: CDR1 MNHEY and CDR2 SMNVEV (reference sequence). CDR3 length: 12 residues. Here the CDR3 DNA reads TGTGCCAGCAGTCCAGGGTCAGATACGCAGTATTTT. Translation gives CASSPGSDTQYF.

V and J are TRBV29-1 and TRBJ2-3; 11 bases are shared with TRBD2. Losses at the gene ends were 3 bases for V and 6 bases for J; bases not matched to a gene: 5. The CDR3 spans 14 residues. The germline gives CDR1 SQVTM, CDR2 ANQGSEA. CDR3 sequence (DNA): TGCAGCGTTGAGATAGCGGGGGGGATCGATACGCAGTATTTT. Residues: CSVEIAGGIDTQYF.